The T cell receptor beta chain described here comes from a study of OX40 agonist ivuxolimab in advanced cancers. J gave up 9 bases and V 6 bases, and 12 bases lay outside the gene matches. Per germline, CDR1 SGHDN and CDR2 FVKESK. This CDR3 has 15 residues. Produced via immunoSEQ multiplex PCR; TCRdb's table is partial and in-frame only. The table shows approximately 15,000 clones, with 75% to 90% occurring only once. Autoimmune disease history or systemic immunosuppression led to patients being barred. The chain has TRBV14 and TRBJ2-1; 9 positions match TRBD2. This sequence was found in an adult with an advanced solid tumor such as melanoma, head and neck, liver or kidney cancer. Sequencing was performed on CD4+ or CD8+ T cells sorted from blood, taken in a trial of the OX40 agonist ivuxolimab. As DNA, the CDR3 is TGTGCCAGCAGTCCTAGCGGGATCTACGTGGGTGAGCAGTTCTTC. This encodes CASSPSGIYVGEQFF.